Listed below are T cell receptor beta chains from one sample, sequenced in a study of T-cell reconstitution after alpha-beta-depleted transplantation in children. From the PCR reads, TCRdb called clonotypes with MiXCR, one entry per CDR3 protein. Of approximately 640,000 distinct CDR3 sequences in the sample, about 15% were seen once. Here the sequenced sample was PBMCs from the stem cell graft donor, taken from the stem cell graft. The receptors originated from a human donor who donated a stem cell graft to a child with acute myeloid leukemia. CDR3s include the opening cysteine and the closing phenylalanine or tryptophan. D genes are given only for firm matches. Rows may omit the clone size; those that give it use once, few, many or a size class.

- | - | TRBJ1-1 | TRBV18 | TGTGCCAGCTCTCCGACGGAGATCACTGAAGCTTTCTTT | CASSPTEITEAFF
many | TRBD2 | TRBJ2-3 | TRBV5-6 | TGTGCCAGCAGCTTGGCGTTTATTGCGGGGGGAGATACGCAGTATTTT | CASSLAFIAGGDTQYF
many | - | TRBJ1-2 | TRBV29-1 | TGCAGCGTTAGGGCAGGAGACAACGGGGGTGGCTACACCTTC | CSVRAGDNGGGYTF
few | TRBD1 | TRBJ1-2 | TRBV6-5 | TGTGCCAGCAGTTACTCTACAGGGGGGGTAAACTATGGCTACACCTTC | CASSYSTGGVNYGYTF
- | - | TRBJ2-1 | TRBV25-1 | TGTGCCAGCAGGCCGCCGAAAGGGACCCTTTTCGATGAGCAGTTCTTC | CASRPPKGTLFDEQFF
many | TRBD1 | TRBJ1-1 | TRBV6-5 | TGTGCCAGCAGTTACCGACCCTGGACAGGGGTGAAGACTGAAGCTTTCTTT | CASSYRPWTGVKTEAFF
many | - | TRBJ1-5 | TRBV20-1 | TGCAGTGCTAGACCCCACCGACAGGTTGACAATCAGCCCCAGCATTTT | CSARPHRQVDNQPQHF
- | - | TRBJ2-5 | TRBV6-1 | TGTGCCAGCAGCCGGGGACCCGGGGGCCAAGAGACCCAGTACTTC | CASSRGPGGQETQYF
- | TRBD2 | TRBJ2-1 | TRBV11-1 | TGTGCCAGCAGCCCCGGACTAGCGGGGGGCCCCAAATACAATGAGCAGTTCTTC | CASSPGLAGGPKYNEQFF
many | - | TRBJ2-1 | TRBV5-1 | TGCGCCAGCAGCTTGGAGGCAGGAGGCTACAATGAGCAGTTCTTC | CASSLEAGGYNEQFF
few | - | TRBJ2-2 | TRBV10-3 | TGTGCCATCAGTGAGCAGAACAGGGTTGACGGGGAGCTGTTTTTT | CAISEQNRVDGELFF
few | - | TRBJ2-1 | TRBV7-2 | TGTGCCAGCAGCTTAGTTTTTGAGTTTGGTGAGCAGTTCTTC | CASSLVFEFGEQFF
- | TRBD2 | TRBJ2-2 | TRBV12-3/TRBV12-4 | TGTGCCAGCAGCCTAGGGACTAACGGCGCCGGGGAGCTGTTTTTT | CASSLGTNGAGELFF
few | - | TRBJ1-1 | TRBV7-9 | TGTGCCAGCAGCTCGCCCGGGACGGGTAGATCTGAAGCTTTCTTT | CASSSPGTGRSEAFF
many | - | TRBJ2-1 | TRBV10-3 | TGTGCCATCAGTGAGTCTGTCAGCTTCAATGAGCAGTTCTTC | CAISESVSFNEQFF
many | - | TRBJ2-7 | TRBV20-1 | TGCAGTGTTTGGACAGCGCCCTACGAGCAGTACTTC | CSVWTAPYEQYF
few | - | TRBJ2-7 | TRBV7-8 | TGTGCCAGCAGCTTAGCCAGGGAACACTACGAGCAGTACTTC | CASSLAREHYEQYF
many | - | TRBJ1-1 | TRBV27 | TGTGCCAGCAGAAGAAGAGAAATGAACACTGAAGCTTTCTTT | CASRRREMNTEAFF
- | TRBD1 | TRBJ1-6 | TRBV27 | TGTGCCAGCAGTCCAGTGGGACAGAGTAATTCACCCCTCCACTTT | CASSPVGQSNSPLHF
few | - | TRBJ2-5 | TRBV9 | TGTGCCAGCAGCGTATTAGTTTCCAGCCCTCAAGAGACCCAGTACTTC | CASSVLVSSPQETQYF
few | - | TRBJ1-3 | TRBV20-1 | TGCAGTGCTAGATCACTAACAGCTGGAAACACCATATATTTT | CSARSLTAGNTIYF
- | - | TRBJ1-2 | TRBV13 | TGTGCCAGCAGCCCAAGGGGGACGTTGTATGGCTACACCTTC | CASSPRGTLYGYTF
- | TRBD2 | TRBJ2-3 | TRBV4-3 | TGCGCCAGCAGCCACTCTAGCGGGGGGCTGACAGATACGCAGTATTTT | CASSHSSGGLTDTQYF
- | - | TRBJ2-1 | TRBV20-1 | TGCAGTGCTAGGGTGGGGACTCTTAACAATGAGCAGTTCTTC | CSARVGTLNNEQFF
many | - | TRBJ2-1 | TRBV11-2 | TGTGCCAGCAGCTCGAGCCCCAAGGGCCTCAGCTCCTACAATGAGCAGTTCTTC | CASSSSPKGLSSYNEQFF